One sample yielded the 17 T cell receptor beta chains listed below, sequenced in a study of technical replicates of blood from several donors. Produced via immunoSEQ multiplex PCR; TCRdb's table is partial and in-frame only. There are about 97,000 clones in the sample; about 94% occur only once, and 0.25% to 0.35% lies in the top ten. Sequenced sample: T cells isolated from PBMCs. These receptors came from a human donor in good health.

J is TRBJ2-2 and V is TRBV5-1; D unclear. Between the trimmed V and J ends, which lost 4 bases and 6 bases, there was a span of 16 bases. Germline CDR1 SGHRS, CDR2 YFSETQ. CDR3 size: 15 residues. CDR3 DNA: TGCGCCAGCAGCCCTACACTCAGTAGCCCCGGGGAGCTGTTTTTT. Protein sequence: CASSPTLSSPGELFF. The whole variable domain, filled in from reference TRBV5-1 and TRBJ2-2, reads KAGVTQTPRYLIKTRGQQVTLSCSPISGHRSVSWYQQTPGQGLQFLFEYFSETQRNKGNFPGRFSGRQFSNSRSEMNVSTLELGDSALYLCASSPTLSSPGELFFGEGSRLTVL.

The chain carries TRBV28 and TRBJ2-5; 9 bases map to TRBD1. The germline CDR1 and CDR2 sequences are MDHEN and SYDVKM. Trimming at V came to 9 bases and at J to 5 bases, leaving 1 base not matched to a gene. The CDR3 runs to 11 residues. The CDR3 nucleotides are TGTGCCAGTGACAGGGGGGAGACCCAGTACTTC. Translation gives CASDRGETQYF.

The gene calls are TRBV18 and TRBJ1-3; 8 positions agree with TRBD1. There are 15 residues in the CDR3. V was clipped by 4 bases and J by 2 bases; unmatched bases: 4. Per germline, CDR1 KGHSH and CDR2 LQKENI. CDR3 coding DNA: TGTGCCAGCTCACAAGACAGGGGCCCTGGAAACACCATATATTTT. Translation: CASSQDRGPGNTIYF. Drawing the rest from reference TRBV18 and TRBJ1-3, the complete variable domain is NAGVMQNPRHLVRRRGQEARLRCSPMKGHSHVYWYRQLPEEGLKFMVYLQKENIIDESGMPKERFSAEFPKEGPSILRIQQVVRGDSAAYFCASSQDRGPGNTIYFGEGSWLTVV.

This clone was counted once. The V call is TRBV27, the J call TRBJ1-1; D gene uncertain. This CDR3 contains 13 residues. V lost 1 base to trimming and J lost 7 bases, with 10 bases between them. The V gene's germline CDR1 is MNHEY and CDR2 SMNVEV (reference sequence). As DNA, the CDR3 is TGTGCCAGCAGTTTATATGCGGAGCTTGAAGCTTTCTTT. Its translation is CASSLYAELEAFF.

J is TRBJ1-5 and V is TRBV7-8; TRBD1 matches at 7 bases. The CDR3 length is 17 residues. Germline V gene sequence: CDR1 SGHVS, CDR2 FQNEAQ. V was clipped by 0 bases and J by 2 bases; unmatched bases: 7. The CDR3 reads CASSLAPQGEGNQPQHF. DNA for the CDR3: TGTGCCAGCAGCTTAGCTCCTCAGGGGGAAGGCAATCAGCCCCAGCATTTT.

The V call is TRBV11-2, the J call TRBJ2-4, with D perhaps matching TRBD2 (6 bases). Germline-derived CDR1 and CDR2 are SGHAT and FQNNGV. CDR3 size: 15 residues. V was shortened by 1 base and J by 6 bases, with 13 bases between the two germline ends. The CDR3 region is CASSLVRGGLNIQYF. Here the CDR3 DNA reads TGTGCCAGCAGCTTAGTACGGGGAGGACTAAACATTCAGTACTTC.

The chain uses TRBV7-6 and TRBJ2-5; D ambiguous. Trimming stripped 5 bases from V and 5 bases from J, with 6 bases between. Germline lookup yields CDR1 SGHVS and CDR2 FNYEAQ. The CDR3 has 11 amino acids. CDR3 sequence reads: CASSPLETQYF. CDR3 sequence (DNA): TGTGCCAGCAGCCCATTGGAGACCCAGTACTTC.

This chain uses TRBV7-9 with TRBJ2-7, with a possible D match to TRBD2 (6 bases). CDR1 is SEHNR and CDR2 is FQNEAQ in the germline V gene (reference sequence). With 5 bases removed from V and 2 bases from J, the gap between germline ends came to 13 bases. CDR3 length: 14 residues. The CDR3 DNA reads as TGTGCCAGCAGCGAGCTAGCGTCACCCTACGAGCAGTACTTC. Its translation is CASSELASPYEQYF.

The chain is built from TRBV19 and TRBJ2-1, with TRBD2 identical over 10 bases. Losses at the gene ends were 1 base for V and 10 bases for J; bases not matched to a gene: 10. This CDR3 spans 16 amino acids. CDR1 and CDR2 (germline): LNHDA, SQIVND (reference sequence). This CDR3 is CASSIAPLAGVREQFF. The CDR3 region has the DNA TGTGCCAGTAGTATAGCCCCCCTAGCGGGAGTAAGGGAGCAGTTCTTC.

This clone was seen once. The chain joins TRBV30 to TRBJ2-1; D not resolved. The V gene's germline CDR1 is GTSNPN and CDR2 SVGIG (reference sequence). V was cut by 4 bases and J by 8 bases, with 12 bases left in between. The CDR3 consists of 12 residues. DNA for the CDR3: TGTGCCTGGAAAAGGCAGGTCGATGAGCAGTTCTTC. It encodes CAWKRQVDEQFF. Together with reference TRBV30 and TRBJ2-1, the CDR3 gives the full variable domain: SQTIHQWPATLVQPVGSPLSLECTVEGTSNPNLYWYRQAAGRGLQLLFYSVGIGQISSEVPQNLSASRPQDRQFILSSKKLLLSDSGFYLCAWKRQVDEQFFGPGTRLTVL.

The V gene is TRBV9, the J gene TRBJ2-3; 16 bases fit TRBD2. This CDR3 has 15 residues. After removal of 3 bases from V and 6 bases from J, the junction contained 1 base not matched to a gene. Germline lookup yields CDR1 SGDLS and CDR2 YYNGEE. CDR3 nucleotides: TGTGCCAGCAGCGGGGGACTAGCGGGAGGGGATACGCAGTATTTT. Encoded protein: CASSGGLAGGDTQYF.

Remarks on this clone: Other DNA variants within this sample encode the same CDR3. The CDR3 protein is CASSRLAASYEQYF. The CDR3 bases are TGTGCCAGCAGCCGCTTAGCGGCCTCCTACGAGCAGTACTTC. The chain uses TRBV7-9 and TRBJ2-7; TRBD2 might be the D (6 bases). Trimming pared 5 bases from V and 0 bases from J, leaving 11 bases between. The CDR3 runs 14 residues. Germline V gene lookup returns CDR1 SEHNR and CDR2 FQNEAQ (reference sequence). The variable domain in full, with the rest retrieved from reference TRBV7-9 and TRBJ2-7, is DTGVSQNPRHKITKRGQNVTFRCDPISEHNRLYWYRQTLGQGPEFLTYFQNEAQLEKSRLLSDRFSAERPKGSFSTLEIQRTEQGDSAMYLCASSRLAASYEQYFGPGTRLTVT.

This clone came up a few times. The rearrangement uses TRBV11-2 and TRBJ1-5; D is unclear. The V end lost 6 bases, the J end lost 7 bases, and 16 bases lay between the germline ends. This CDR3 has 14 residues. Per the germline V gene, CDR1 is SGHAT and CDR2 is FQNNGV. CDR3 protein: CASSQDALAQPQHF. CDR3 sequence (DNA): TGTGCCAGCAGTCAAGACGCTCTAGCACAGCCCCAGCATTTT.

This clone was counted a single time. The genes are TRBV9 and TRBJ2-7; D call uncertain. The CDR3 contains 15 residues. CDR1 and CDR2 (germline): SGDLS, YYNGEE. Trimming pared 0 bases from V and 5 bases from J, leaving 15 bases between. CDR3 loop: CASSVDGQVVDEQYF. CDR3 nucleotide sequence: TGTGCCAGCAGCGTAGATGGTCAGGTGGTGGACGAGCAGTACTTC.

The rearrangement joins TRBV11-2 to TRBJ1-2; D gene ambiguous. Germline V lookup: CDR1 SGHAT, CDR2 FQNNGV. Trimming took off 2 bases at V and 4 bases at J, with 11 bases between the two ends. CDR3 length equals 14 residues. The DNA of the CDR3 is TGTGCCAGCAGCTTAAGAGGGTTCAGCTATGGCTACACCTTC. It yields the protein CASSLRGFSYGYTF.

The CDR3: CACLTESGELFF. The CDR3 bases are TGTGCCTGCCTGACAGAGAGCGGGGAGCTGTTTTTT. This chain joins TRBV30 and TRBJ2-2; weak D call: TRBD1 (5 bases). CDR1 GTSNPN and CDR2 SVGIG come from the germline V gene (reference sequence). The CDR3 spans 12 residues. V was shortened by 6 bases and J by 7 bases, with 12 bases between the two germline ends.

The V and J genes are TRBV7-8 and TRBJ2-7; D perhaps matches TRBD2 (5 bases). The CDR3 is 15 amino acids. Deletions cut 4 bases from V and 0 bases from J, with 13 bases between. Germline V gives CDR1 SGHVS, CDR2 FQNEAQ. This chain's CDR3 is CASSSALGISYEQYF. CDR3 DNA: TGTGCCAGCAGCTCCGCCCTCGGGATCTCCTACGAGCAGTACTTC.